What follows are 25 T cell receptor beta chains derived from one specimen sequenced in a study of PD-L1 blockade in urothelial cancer. Clones were sequenced by immunoSEQ multiplex PCR, and TCRdb holds only the in-frame ones, with some missing. The profile shows around 110,000 clones, roughly 89% of them singletons. The time point here: peripheral blood 6 weeks after treatment start. This specimen consisted of PBMCs, obtained around atezolizumab (anti-PD-L1) treatment. The receptor source for this set is a man aged 55 to 70 with urothelial cancer.

CDR3 nucleotides: TGCGCCAGCAGCCCCTCATCCGGGACAGGGGGCTTAAACACCATATATTTT. Protein: CASSPSSGTGGLNTIYF. The chain is built from TRBV4-3 and TRBJ1-3, with 12 positions matching TRBD1. The CDR3 totals 17 residues. Germline CDR1 reads LGHNA; CDR2 reads YSLEER. The trim removed 4 bases at V and 6 bases at J, leaving 10 bases unmatched.

This chain joins TRBV27 and TRBJ2-2; TRBD2 aligns across 10 bases. From germline, CDR1 is MNHEY and CDR2 SMNVEV (reference sequence). After removal of 8 bases from V and 5 bases from J, the junction contained 8 bases not matched to a gene. This CDR3 is built from 15 residues. CDR3 sequence reads: CASSRLAGATGELFF. In nucleotides, the CDR3 is TGTGCCAGCTCTCGTCTAGCGGGAGCGACCGGGGAGCTGTTTTTT.

The genes are TRBV9 and TRBJ2-2; perhaps TRBD1 as D (6 bases). Per the germline V gene, CDR1 is SGDLS and CDR2 is YYNGEE. CDR3 length equals 16 residues. The ends were cut back, 4 bases at V and 6 bases at J, with 19 bases in the middle. This CDR3 is CASSRLSGVGAGELFF. The DNA of the CDR3 is TGTGCCAGCAGCCGACTATCAGGGGTCGGGGCCGGGGAGCTGTTTTTT.

The chain recombines TRBV5-4 with TRBJ2-3; 11 bases agree with TRBD2. Germline values: CDR1 SGHNT, CDR2 YYREEE (reference sequence). V trimming: 3 bases; J trimming: 0 bases; junction bases outside the gene matches: 3. The length of the CDR3 is 16 residues. The CDR3 loop reads CASSSRTSGSTDTQYF. CDR3 nucleotide sequence: TGTGCCAGCAGCTCAAGGACTAGCGGGAGCACAGATACGCAGTATTTT.

V gene TRBV28 combines with J gene TRBJ2-7; 8 bases match TRBD1. Unmatched junction bases numbered 7, after V lost 6 bases and J lost 0 bases. The CDR3 loop spans 15 amino acids. Germline assignment: CDR1 MDHEN and CDR2 SYDVKM. The CDR3 nucleotides read TGTGCCAGCAGGACTCGACAGGGGATCTCCTACGAGCAGTACTTC. It yields the protein CASRTRQGISYEQYF. Full variable domain (rest looked up from reference TRBV28 and TRBJ2-7): DVKVTQSSRYLVKRTGEKVFLECVQDMDHENMFWYRQDPGLGLRLIYFSYDVKMKEKGDIPEGYSVSREKKERFSLILESASTNQTSMYLCASRTRQGISYEQYFGPGTRLTVT.

The chain employs TRBV4-1 and TRBJ2-7; no definite D call. This CDR3 contains 14 residues. V lost 0 bases and J lost 2, with 8 bases in between. Germline V lookup: CDR1 MGHRA, CDR2 YSYEKL. In DNA, the CDR3 is TGCGCCAGCAGCCAAGAGGGCCAGCCCTACGAGCAGTACTTC. Amino acid sequence: CASSQEGQPYEQYF.

The chain recombines TRBV25-1 with TRBJ2-1; 10 positions match TRBD2. The V segment lost 3 bases and the J segment 9 bases; nucleotides outside the gene matches: 8. Germline V CDR1 and CDR2: MGHDK, SYGVNS. The CDR3 consists of 15 residues. The CDR3 DNA reads as TGTGCCAGCAGTGACGAGCTAGCGGGAGACTTTGAGCAGTTCTTC. This sequence encodes CASSDELAGDFEQFF.

The chain employs TRBV28 and TRBJ2-7; TRBD1 aligns across 10 bases. V lost 4 bases and J lost 0; bases outside the gene matches: 6. The germline V gene has CDR1 MDHEN and CDR2 SYDVKM. This CDR3 comprises 16 residues. The CDR3 DNA reads as TGTGCCAGCAGTTCCCGGGGACAGGGGCACTCCTACGAGCAGTACTTC. Its protein is CASSSRGQGHSYEQYF.

CDR3 residues: CASVGINYEQYF. CDR3 DNA sequence: TGTGCCAGCGTTGGCATAAACTACGAGCAGTACTTC. This chain uses TRBV2 with TRBJ2-7; D remains unclear. The CDR3 is 12 amino acids. The germline V gene has CDR1 SNHLY and CDR2 FYNNEI. Between the trimmed V and J ends, which lost 8 bases and 3 bases, there was a span of 11 bases.

The rearrangement uses TRBV6-6 and TRBJ2-3; 7 nucleotides line up with TRBD1. The CDR3 is 15 residues long. Germline CDR1 reads MNHNY; CDR2 reads SVGAGI (reference sequence). Unmatched junction bases numbered 5, after V lost 5 bases and J lost 0 bases. The CDR3 spells CASSHPQGSTDTQYF. DNA of the CDR3: TGTGCCAGCAGTCATCCACAGGGGAGCACAGATACGCAGTATTTT.

This clone was detected only once. The V call is TRBV18, the J call TRBJ2-1; 13 positions match TRBD2. Trimming took 6 bases from V and 5 from J; bases not matched to a gene: 16. The CDR3 has 19 amino acids. CDR1 and CDR2 (germline): KGHSH, LQKENI. CDR3 sequence: CASSNLGTGGTSGNNEQFF. CDR3 nucleotide sequence: TGTGCCAGCTCGAACCTTGGGACGGGCGGGACTAGCGGGAACAATGAGCAGTTCTTC.

The chain uses TRBV5-4 and TRBJ2-2; maybe TRBD2 (5 bases). Germline V gene data show CDR1 as SGHNT and CDR2 as YYREEE (reference sequence). The length of the CDR3 is 15 residues. The germline V and J ends were trimmed by 7 bases and 7 bases, with 20 bases remaining between them. CDR3 protein: CASEAGLPGLGELFF. The CDR3 DNA sequence: TGTGCCAGCGAGGCAGGACTGCCAGGACTCGGGGAGCTGTTTTTT.

CDR3 sequence (DNA): TGTGCCAGTACTCCACCCGCGGGGACTATGAACACTGAAGCTTTCTTT. It yields the protein CASTPPAGTMNTEAFF. The chain couples TRBV19 to TRBJ1-1; D is possibly TRBD1 (5 bases). Between the trimmed V and J ends, which lost 7 bases and 0 bases, there was a span of 18 bases. Germline CDR1 is LNHDA and CDR2 is SQIVND (reference sequence). This CDR3 has 16 residues.

CDR3 nucleotide sequence: TGTGCCAGCAAGGACAGGGGGAGGAGCAATCAGCCCCAGCATTTT. This translates into CASKDRGRSNQPQHF. V usage is TRBV25-1 and J usage is TRBJ1-5; TRBD1 agrees at 10 bases. The V gene end was trimmed by 7 bases and the J gene end by 1 base; junction bases not matched to a gene: 4. The CDR3 is made up of 15 amino acids. Germline V gene data show CDR1 as MGHDK and CDR2 as SYGVNS.

The chain has TRBV2 and TRBJ1-5; D remains unclear. Germline V lookup: CDR1 SNHLY, CDR2 FYNNEI. The V end lost 0 bases, the J end lost 0 bases, and 6 bases lay between the germline ends. The CDR3 consists of 15 residues. Here the CDR3 DNA reads TGTGCCAGCAGTGAAGCCGGTTATAGCAATCAGCCCCAGCATTTT. Translated: CASSEAGYSNQPQHF.

The V gene is TRBV5-1, the J gene TRBJ1-2, with 10 positions matching TRBD1. CDR1 is SGHRS and CDR2 is YFSETQ in the germline V gene. The CDR3 runs 14 residues. Trimming at V came to 0 bases and at J to 6 bases, leaving 2 bases not matched to a gene. This CDR3 reads CASSLETGGDGYTF. The CDR3 region has the DNA TGCGCCAGCAGCTTGGAGACAGGGGGCGATGGCTACACCTTC. The entire variable domain, with the rest obtained from reference TRBV5-1 and TRBJ1-2, is as follows: KAGVTQTPRYLIKTRGQQVTLSCSPISGHRSVSWYQQTPGQGLQFLFEYFSETQRNKGNFPGRFSGRQFSNSRSEMNVSTLELGDSALYLCASSLETGGDGYTFGSGTRLTVV.

This clone was detected only a few times. Sequence at one end of the junction differs from germline and may be a read error. V gene TRBV7-7 combines with J gene TRBJ2-7; 9 positions match TRBD1. Per germline, CDR1 SSHAT and CDR2 FNYEAQ (reference sequence). The CDR3 is 12 residues long. CDR3 DNA sequence: TGTGCTAGCAGCCCGGACAGGGGCGAGCAGTACTTC. It encodes CASSPDRGEQYF.

The V and J genes are TRBV14 and TRBJ2-7; 9 bases agree with TRBD2. Germline V gives CDR1 SGHDN, CDR2 FVKESK. The CDR3 consists of 14 residues. V dropped 4 bases and J dropped 6; count of bases not matched to a gene: 7. Here the CDR3 reads CASSPGTSNGEQYF. CDR3 in DNA: TGTGCCAGCAGCCCCGGGACTAGCAATGGCGAGCAGTACTTC. Based on the CDR3 plus reference TRBV14 and TRBJ2-7, the full variable domain is EAGVTQFPSHSVIEKGQTVTLRCDPISGHDNLYWYRRVMGKEIKFLLHFVKESKQDESGMPNNRFLAERTGGTYSTLKVQPAELEDSGVYFCASSPGTSNGEQYFGPGTRLTVT.

The V call is TRBV5-1, the J call TRBJ2-7; D is possibly TRBD2 (7 bases). Germline CDR1 reads SGHRS; CDR2 reads YFSETQ. V gave up 8 bases and J gave up 2 bases, with 17 bases separating them. The CDR3 is 14 residues long. CDR3 DNA: TGCGCCAGTCACCCTGGGGGGGCCACCTACGAGCAGTACTTC. Translating gives CASHPGGATYEQYF.

This rearrangement joins TRBV28 to TRBJ2-5, with TRBD2 matching over 13 bases. Losses at the gene ends were 3 bases for V and 4 bases for J; bases not matched to a gene: 5. From germline, CDR1 is MDHEN and CDR2 SYDVKM. This CDR3 is built from 16 residues. CDR3 bases: TGTGCCAGCAGTTTCCCCGGGACTAGCGGGATAGAGACCCAGTACTTC. It codes for CASSFPGTSGIETQYF.

The chain recombines TRBV7-6 with TRBJ2-7; the match to TRBD2 covers 8 bases. CDR3 size: 15 residues. V lost 5 bases and J lost 7; bases outside the gene matches: 13. Per germline, CDR1 SGHVS and CDR2 FNYEAQ. The CDR3 loop reads CASSPISGSPGEQYF. CDR3 sequence (DNA): TGTGCCAGCAGCCCGATAAGCGGGAGTCCGGGGGAGCAGTACTTC.

The chain combines TRBV10-3 with TRBJ2-7; 8 bases match TRBD1. Germline CDR1 reads ENHRY; CDR2 reads SYGVKD. This CDR3 has 14 amino acids. V shed 6 bases and J 5 bases; nucleotides not matched to a gene: 9. CDR3 bases: TGTGCCATCAGGGGAGGACAGGGTCTCCACGAGCAGTACTTC. As protein: CAIRGGQGLHEQYF.

This rearrangement joins TRBV11-2 to TRBJ2-1; 11 bases agree with TRBD2. J gave up 7 bases and V 6 bases, and 8 bases lay outside the gene matches. CDR1 SGHAT and CDR2 FQNNGV come from the germline V gene. The CDR3 runs 15 residues. CDR3 nucleotides: TGTGCCAGCAGATCTACTAGCGGGAGTAGGAATGAGCAGTTCTTC. This encodes CASRSTSGSRNEQFF.

The V and J genes are TRBV9 and TRBJ2-1, with 12 positions matching TRBD2. The V segment lost 0 bases and the J segment 7 bases; nucleotides outside the gene matches: 8. This CDR3 spans 17 amino acids. Germline-derived CDR1 and CDR2 are SGDLS and YYNGEE. CDR3 amino acids: CASSVEVLAGGRNEQFF. CDR3 nucleotides: TGTGCCAGCAGCGTAGAAGTCCTAGCGGGGGGGCGTAATGAGCAGTTCTTC.

The V call is TRBV5-4, the J call TRBJ2-2; 8 nucleotides align to TRBD1. The V gene end was trimmed by 4 bases and the J gene end by 4 bases; junction bases not matched to a gene: 6. CDR1 SGHNT and CDR2 YYREEE come from the germline V gene (reference sequence). This CDR3 has 15 residues. CDR3 coding DNA: TGTGCCAGCAGCCAACGACAGGGGAGCACCGGGGAGCTGTTTTTT. As protein: CASSQRQGSTGELFF.